Here is one T cell receptor (beta chain) with its context. Its antigen is as yet unknown. Exposure to brentuximab vedotin varied, and each patient had relapsed following autologous stem cell transplantation. TCRdb's table, derived via immunoSEQ multiplex PCR, lists solely in-frame clones and lacks some. The sample holds roughly 62,000 clones, about 91% seen once. The CDR3 runs 12 residues. V was pared by 6 bases and J by 7 bases, with 10 bases between. Germline values: CDR1 SGHTA, CDR2 FQGNSA. This record comes from a study of PD-1 blockade in classical Hodgkin lymphoma. Study-wide points: Possibly reflecting disease activity or prior therapy, repertoire differences have causes that remain undefined. The study found complete responders had baseline diversity similar to newly diagnosed patients. Significant TCR diversity gains by C4D1 occurred in CD4+ but not CD8+ cells.

The receptor's source is a human donor with classical Hodgkin lymphoma. Specimen: peripheral blood mononuclear cells (PBMCs), collected at baseline. This chain uses TRBV7-2 with TRBJ1-5; D call uncertain. In nucleotides, the CDR3 is TGTGCCAGCAGTCCCCCCGGGCAGCCCCAGCATTTT. This encodes CASSPPGQPQHF.